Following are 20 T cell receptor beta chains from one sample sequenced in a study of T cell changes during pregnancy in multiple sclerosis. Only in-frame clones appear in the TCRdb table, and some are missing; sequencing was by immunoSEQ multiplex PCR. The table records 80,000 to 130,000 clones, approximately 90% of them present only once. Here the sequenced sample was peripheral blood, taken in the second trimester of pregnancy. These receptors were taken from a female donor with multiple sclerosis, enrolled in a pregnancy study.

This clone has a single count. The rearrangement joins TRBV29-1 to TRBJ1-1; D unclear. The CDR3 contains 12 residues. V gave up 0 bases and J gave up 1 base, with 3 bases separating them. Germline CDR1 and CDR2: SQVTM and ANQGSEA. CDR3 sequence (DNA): TGCAGCGTTGAAGACCGGAACACTGAAGCTTTCTTT. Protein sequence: CSVEDRNTEAFF.

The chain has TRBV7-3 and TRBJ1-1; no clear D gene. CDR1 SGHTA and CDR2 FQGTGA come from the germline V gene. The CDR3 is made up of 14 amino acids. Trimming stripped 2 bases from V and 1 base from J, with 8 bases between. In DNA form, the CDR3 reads TGTGCCAGCAGCTTAGGGCCTGGGAACACTGAAGCTTTCTTT. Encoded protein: CASSLGPGNTEAFF.

For the CDR3, the DNA is TGTGCCAGCAGCTTCCCTGGAGGGGGCTCCGGGGAGCTGTTTTTT. This encodes CASSFPGGGSGELFF. The gene calls are TRBV5-6 and TRBJ2-2; D may be TRBD1 (7 bases). Deletions cut 2 bases from V and 6 bases from J, with 14 bases between. The CDR3 spans 15 residues. Germline V lookup: CDR1 SGHDT, CDR2 YYEEEE.

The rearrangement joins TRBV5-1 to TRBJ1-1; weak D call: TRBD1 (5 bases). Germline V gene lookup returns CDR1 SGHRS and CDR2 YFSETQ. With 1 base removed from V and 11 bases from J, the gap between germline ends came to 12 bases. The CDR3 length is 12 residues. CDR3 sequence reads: CASSLPGLGAFF. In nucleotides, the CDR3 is TGCGCCAGCAGCTTGCCAGGGCTCGGGGCTTTCTTT.

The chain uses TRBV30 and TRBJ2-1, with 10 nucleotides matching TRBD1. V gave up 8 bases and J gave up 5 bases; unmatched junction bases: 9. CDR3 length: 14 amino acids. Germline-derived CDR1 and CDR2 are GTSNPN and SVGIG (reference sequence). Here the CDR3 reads CARTGTGADNEQFF. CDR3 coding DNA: TGTGCCCGCACCGGGACAGGGGCGGACAATGAGCAGTTCTTC.

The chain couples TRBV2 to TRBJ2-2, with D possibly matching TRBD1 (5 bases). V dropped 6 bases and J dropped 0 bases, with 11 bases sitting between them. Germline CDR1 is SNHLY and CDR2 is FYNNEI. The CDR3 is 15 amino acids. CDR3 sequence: CASSEDIANTGELFF. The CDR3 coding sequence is TGTGCCAGCAGCGAGGACATTGCGAACACCGGGGAGCTGTTTTTT.

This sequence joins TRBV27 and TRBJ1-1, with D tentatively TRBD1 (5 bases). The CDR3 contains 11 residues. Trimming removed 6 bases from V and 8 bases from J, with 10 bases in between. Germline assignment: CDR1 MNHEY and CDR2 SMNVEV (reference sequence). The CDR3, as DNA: TGTGCCAGCAGGTGGCAGGGAGAAGCTTTCTTT. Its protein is CASRWQGEAFF.

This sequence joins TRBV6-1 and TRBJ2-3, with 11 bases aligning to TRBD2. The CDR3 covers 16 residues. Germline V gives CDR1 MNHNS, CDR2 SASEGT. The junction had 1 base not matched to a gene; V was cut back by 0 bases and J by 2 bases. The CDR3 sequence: CASSEASGGATDTQYF. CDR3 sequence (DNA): TGTGCCAGCAGTGAAGCTAGCGGGGGGGCCACAGATACGCAGTATTTT.

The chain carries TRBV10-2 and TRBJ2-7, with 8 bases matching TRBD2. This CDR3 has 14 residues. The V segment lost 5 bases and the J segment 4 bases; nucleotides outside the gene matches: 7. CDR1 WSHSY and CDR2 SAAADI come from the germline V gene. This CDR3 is CASSTTGTSYEQYF. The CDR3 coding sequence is TGCGCCAGCAGTACAACCGGGACTAGTTACGAGCAGTACTTC.

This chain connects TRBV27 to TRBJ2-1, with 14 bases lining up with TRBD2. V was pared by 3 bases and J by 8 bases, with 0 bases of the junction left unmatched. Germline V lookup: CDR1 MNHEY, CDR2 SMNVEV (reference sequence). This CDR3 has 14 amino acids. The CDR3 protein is CASSLGLAGDEQFF. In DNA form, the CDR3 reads TGTGCCAGCAGTTTGGGACTAGCGGGGGATGAGCAGTTCTTC.

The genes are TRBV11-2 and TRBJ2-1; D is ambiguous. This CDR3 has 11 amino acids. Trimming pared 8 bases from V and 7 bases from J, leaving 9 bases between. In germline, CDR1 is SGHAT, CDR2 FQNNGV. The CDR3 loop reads CASLVQNEQFF. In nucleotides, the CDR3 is TGTGCCAGCCTAGTCCAAAATGAGCAGTTCTTC.

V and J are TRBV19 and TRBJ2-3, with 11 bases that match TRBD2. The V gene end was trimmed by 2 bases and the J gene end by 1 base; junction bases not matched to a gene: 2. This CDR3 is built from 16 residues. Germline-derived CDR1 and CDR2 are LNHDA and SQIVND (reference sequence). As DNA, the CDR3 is TGTGCCAGTAGTATAATAGCGGGAGGGGGCACAGATACGCAGTATTTT. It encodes CASSIIAGGGTDTQYF.

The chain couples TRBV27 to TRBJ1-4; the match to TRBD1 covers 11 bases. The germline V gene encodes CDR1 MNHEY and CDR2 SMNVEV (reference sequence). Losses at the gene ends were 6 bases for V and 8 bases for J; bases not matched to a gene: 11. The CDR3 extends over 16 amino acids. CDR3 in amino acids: CASRDRGREGGEKLFF. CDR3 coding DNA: TGTGCCAGCAGGGACAGGGGGCGAGAAGGAGGCGAAAAACTGTTTTTT.

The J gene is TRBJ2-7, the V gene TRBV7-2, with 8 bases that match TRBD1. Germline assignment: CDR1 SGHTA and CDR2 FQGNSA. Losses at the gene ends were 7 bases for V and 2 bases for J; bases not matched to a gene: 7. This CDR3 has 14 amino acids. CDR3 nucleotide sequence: TGTGCCAGCACGCCCCGGGACAGGCCCTACGAGCAGTACTTC. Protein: CASTPRDRPYEQYF.

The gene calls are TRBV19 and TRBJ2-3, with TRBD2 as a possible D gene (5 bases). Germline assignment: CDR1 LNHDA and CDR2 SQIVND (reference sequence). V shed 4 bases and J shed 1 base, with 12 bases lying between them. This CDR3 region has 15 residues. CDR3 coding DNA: TGTGCCAGTAGTAACGGACTCCTCCGCACAGATACGCAGTATTTT. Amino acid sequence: CASSNGLLRTDTQYF.

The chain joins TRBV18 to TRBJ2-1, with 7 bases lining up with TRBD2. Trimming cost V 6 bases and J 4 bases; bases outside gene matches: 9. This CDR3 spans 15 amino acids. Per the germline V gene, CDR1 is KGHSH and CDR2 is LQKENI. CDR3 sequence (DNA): TGTGCCAGCTCCCCGTACGGCGGGAGTTACAATGAGCAGTTCTTC. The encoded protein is CASSPYGGSYNEQFF.

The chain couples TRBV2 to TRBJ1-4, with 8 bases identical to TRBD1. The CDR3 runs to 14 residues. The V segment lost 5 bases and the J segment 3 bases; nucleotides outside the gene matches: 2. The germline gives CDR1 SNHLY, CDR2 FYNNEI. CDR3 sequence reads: CASSKGQANEKLFF. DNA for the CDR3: TGTGCCAGCAGTAAGGGACAGGCTAATGAAAAACTGTTTTTT.

The CDR3, as DNA: TGTGCCAGCAGCCTTCTCGGTAGCGGAAACATTCAGTACTTC. It specifies CASSLLGSGNIQYF. J is TRBJ2-4 and V is TRBV11-2; the D gene is possibly TRBD2 (6 bases). This CDR3 has 14 amino acids. The V and J ends lost 5 bases and 6 bases respectively, with 14 bases between them. The V gene's germline CDR1 is SGHAT and CDR2 FQNNGV.

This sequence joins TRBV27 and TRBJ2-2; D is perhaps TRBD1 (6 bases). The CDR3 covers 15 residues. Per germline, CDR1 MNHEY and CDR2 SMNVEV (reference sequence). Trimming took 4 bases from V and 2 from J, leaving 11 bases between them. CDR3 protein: CASSSPGANTGELFF. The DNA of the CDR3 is TGTGCCAGCAGTTCCCCAGGGGCCAACACCGGGGAGCTGTTTTTT.

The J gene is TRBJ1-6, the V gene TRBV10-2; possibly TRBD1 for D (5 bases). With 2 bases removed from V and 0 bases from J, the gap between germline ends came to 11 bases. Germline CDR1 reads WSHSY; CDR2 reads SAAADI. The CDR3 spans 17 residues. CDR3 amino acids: CASSETGWSSYNSPLHF. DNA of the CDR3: TGCGCCAGCAGTGAGACAGGTTGGAGCTCCTATAATTCACCCCTCCACTTT.